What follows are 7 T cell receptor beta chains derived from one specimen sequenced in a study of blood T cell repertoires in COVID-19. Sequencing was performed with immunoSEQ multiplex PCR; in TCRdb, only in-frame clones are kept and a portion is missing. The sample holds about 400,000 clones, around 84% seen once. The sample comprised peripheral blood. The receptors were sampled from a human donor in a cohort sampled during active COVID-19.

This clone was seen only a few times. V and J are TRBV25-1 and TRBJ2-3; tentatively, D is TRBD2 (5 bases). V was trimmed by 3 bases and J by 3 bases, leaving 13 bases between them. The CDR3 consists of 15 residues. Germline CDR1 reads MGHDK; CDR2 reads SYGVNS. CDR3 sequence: CASSETAGTTDTQYF. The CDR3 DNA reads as TGTGCCAGCAGTGAGACGGCGGGTACTACAGATACGCAGTATTTT.

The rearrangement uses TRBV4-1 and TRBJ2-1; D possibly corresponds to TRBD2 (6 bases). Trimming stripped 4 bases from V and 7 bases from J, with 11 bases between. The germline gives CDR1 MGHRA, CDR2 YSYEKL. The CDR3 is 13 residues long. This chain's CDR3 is CASSRDRENEQFF. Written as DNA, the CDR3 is TGCGCCAGCAGCCGCGACCGGGAGAATGAGCAGTTCTTC.

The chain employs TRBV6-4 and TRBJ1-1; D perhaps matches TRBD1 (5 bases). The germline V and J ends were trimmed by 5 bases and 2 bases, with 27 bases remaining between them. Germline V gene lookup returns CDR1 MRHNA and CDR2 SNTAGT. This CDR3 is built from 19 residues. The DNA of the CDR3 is TGTGCCAGCAGTTCCGACCTTGGACAAGACCCTCCGATCAACACTGAAGCTTTCTTT. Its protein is CASSSDLGQDPPINTEAFF.

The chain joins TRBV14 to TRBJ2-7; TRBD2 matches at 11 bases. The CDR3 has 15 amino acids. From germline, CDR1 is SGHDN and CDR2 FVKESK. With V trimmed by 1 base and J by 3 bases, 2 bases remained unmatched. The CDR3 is CASSQGTSGSYEQYF. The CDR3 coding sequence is TGTGCCAGCAGCCAAGGCACTAGCGGGAGCTACGAGCAGTACTTC.

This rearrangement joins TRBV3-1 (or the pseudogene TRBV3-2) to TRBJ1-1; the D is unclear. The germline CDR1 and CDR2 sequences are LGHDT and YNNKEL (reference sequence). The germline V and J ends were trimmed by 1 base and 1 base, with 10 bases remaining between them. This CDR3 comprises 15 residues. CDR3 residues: CASSQVGQTNTEAFF. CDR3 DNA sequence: TGTGCCAGCAGCCAAGTTGGGCAGACGAACACTGAAGCTTTCTTT.

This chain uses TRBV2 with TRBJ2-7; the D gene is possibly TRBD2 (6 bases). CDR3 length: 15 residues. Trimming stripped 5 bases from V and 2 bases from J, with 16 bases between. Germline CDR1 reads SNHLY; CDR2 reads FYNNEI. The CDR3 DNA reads TGTGCCAGCAGTCCCAACGGGGGTGCAACCTACGAGCAGTACTTC. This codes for CASSPNGGATYEQYF.

CDR3 protein: CASTMSQLRASTDTQYF. The CDR3 bases are TGTGCCAGCACCATGTCGCAGTTGCGGGCTAGCACAGATACGCAGTATTTT. This chain links TRBV5-4 with TRBJ2-3; possibly TRBD2 for D (5 bases). V was pared by 6 bases and J by 0 bases, with 20 bases between. The CDR3 consists of 17 residues. Germline CDR1 and CDR2: SGHNT and YYREEE (reference sequence).